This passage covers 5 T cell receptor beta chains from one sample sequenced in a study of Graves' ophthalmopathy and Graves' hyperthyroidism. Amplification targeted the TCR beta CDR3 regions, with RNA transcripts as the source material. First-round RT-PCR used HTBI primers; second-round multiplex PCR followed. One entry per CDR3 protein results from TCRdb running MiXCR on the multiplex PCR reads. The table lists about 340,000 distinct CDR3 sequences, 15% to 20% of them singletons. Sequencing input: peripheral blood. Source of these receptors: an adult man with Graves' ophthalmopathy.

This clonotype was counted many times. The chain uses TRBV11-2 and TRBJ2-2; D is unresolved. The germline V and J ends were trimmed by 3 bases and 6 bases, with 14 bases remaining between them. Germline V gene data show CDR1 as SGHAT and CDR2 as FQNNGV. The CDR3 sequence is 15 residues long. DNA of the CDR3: TGTGCCAGCAGCTTTCTAAGTCGAAATCCCGGGGAGCTGTTTTTT. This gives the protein CASSFLSRNPGELFF. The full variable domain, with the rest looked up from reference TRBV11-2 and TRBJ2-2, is EAGVAQSPRYKIIEKRQSVAFWCNPISGHATLYWYQQILGQGPKLLIQFQNNGVVDDSQLPKDRFSAERLKGVDSTLKIQPAKLEDSAVYLCASSFLSRNPGELFFGEGSRLTVL.

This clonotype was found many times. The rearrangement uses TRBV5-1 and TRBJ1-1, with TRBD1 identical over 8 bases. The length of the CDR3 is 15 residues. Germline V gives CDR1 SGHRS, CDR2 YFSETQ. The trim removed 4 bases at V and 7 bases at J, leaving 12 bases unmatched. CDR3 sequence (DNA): TGCGCCAGCAGCGGGCGGACAGGGTTGGGGGGTGAAGCTTTCTTT. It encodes CASSGRTGLGGEAFF.

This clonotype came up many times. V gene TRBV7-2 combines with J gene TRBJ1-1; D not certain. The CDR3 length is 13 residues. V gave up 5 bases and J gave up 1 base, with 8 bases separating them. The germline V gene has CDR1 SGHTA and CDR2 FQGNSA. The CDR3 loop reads CASSPPRNTEAFF. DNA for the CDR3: TGTGCCAGCAGCCCTCCACGGAACACTGAAGCTTTCTTT.

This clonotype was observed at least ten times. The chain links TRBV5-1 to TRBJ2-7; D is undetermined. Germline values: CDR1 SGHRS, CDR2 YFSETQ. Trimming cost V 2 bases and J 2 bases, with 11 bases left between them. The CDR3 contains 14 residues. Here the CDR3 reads CASSFVSATYEQYF. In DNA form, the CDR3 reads TGCGCCAGCAGCTTTGTGTCCGCCACCTACGAGCAGTACTTC.

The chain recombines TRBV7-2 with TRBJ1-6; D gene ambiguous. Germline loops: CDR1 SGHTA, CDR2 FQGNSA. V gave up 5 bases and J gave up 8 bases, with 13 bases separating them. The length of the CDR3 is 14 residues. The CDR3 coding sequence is TGTGCCAGCAGCCCAAGAAGGGTCGATTCACCCCTCCACTTT. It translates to CASSPRRVDSPLHF. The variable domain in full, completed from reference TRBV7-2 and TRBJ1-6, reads GAGVSQSPSNKVTEKGKDVELRCDPISGHTALYWYRQSLGQGLEFLIYFQGNSAPDKSGLPSDRFSAERTGGSVSTLTIQRTQQEDSAVYLCASSPRRVDSPLHFGNGTRLTVT.